This entry concerns a single T cell receptor beta chain. Its antigen is unknown. A single record per CDR3 protein comes from TCRdb applying MiXCR to the 5' RACE reads. The table lists fewer than 400,000 distinct CDR3 sequences, roughly 8% of them singletons. This record belongs to a study of CD8 T cells in ankylosing spondylitis. The V gene's germline CDR1 is SEHNR and CDR2 FQNEAQ (reference sequence). The CDR3 consists of 14 residues. The V gene lost 5 bases and the J gene lost 1 base, with 11 bases spanning the gap. Study-level results: Disease-linked clones reportedly concentrated significantly in matched ankylosing spondylitis synovial fluid. Past studies reported some motif variants in reactive arthritis synovial fluid and blood. Seemingly characteristic of ankylosing spondylitis blood was a TCR beta motif consisting of eight highly homologous variants.

Sequenced: blood, either unsorted or a sorted T cell fraction (not recorded which). The receptor's source is a male donor with ankylosing spondylitis. The chain joins TRBV7-9 to TRBJ2-5; D is unresolved. This CDR3 reads CASSQTDTQETQYF. As DNA, the CDR3 is TGTGCCAGCAGCCAAACAGATACCCAAGAGACCCAGTACTTC.